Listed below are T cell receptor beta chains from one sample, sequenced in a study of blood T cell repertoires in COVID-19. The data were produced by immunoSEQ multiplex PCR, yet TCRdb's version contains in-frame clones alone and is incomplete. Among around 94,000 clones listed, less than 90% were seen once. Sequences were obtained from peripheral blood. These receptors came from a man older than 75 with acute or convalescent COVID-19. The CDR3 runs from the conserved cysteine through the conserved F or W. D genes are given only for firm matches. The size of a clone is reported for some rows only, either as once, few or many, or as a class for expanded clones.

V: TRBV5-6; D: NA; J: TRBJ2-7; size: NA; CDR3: CASSWGTLTYEQYF; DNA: TGTGCCAGCAGCTGGGGGACACTCACCTACGAGCAGTACTTC
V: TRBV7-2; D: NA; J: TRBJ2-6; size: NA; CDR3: CASSLGSFSGANVLTF; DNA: TGTGCCAGCAGCTTAGGTTCCTTTTCTGGGGCCAACGTCCTGACTTTC
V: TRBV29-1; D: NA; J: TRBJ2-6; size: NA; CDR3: CSVERGTGANVLTF; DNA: TGCAGCGTTGAACGGGGAACTGGGGCCAACGTCCTGACTTTC
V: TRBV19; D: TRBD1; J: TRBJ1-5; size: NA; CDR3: CASSELLGQSQPQHF; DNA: TGTGCCAGTAGTGAACTGCTGGGACAGAGCCAGCCCCAGCATTTT
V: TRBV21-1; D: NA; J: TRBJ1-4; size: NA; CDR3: CASSKAPAYRGDEKLFF; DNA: TGTGCCAGCAGCAAAGCGCCTGCTTACAGGGGGGATGAAAAACTGTTTTTT
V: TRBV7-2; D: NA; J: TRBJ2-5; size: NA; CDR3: CASSSPQGWETQYF; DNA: TGTGCCAGCAGCTCACCACAGGGTTGGGAGACCCAGTACTTC
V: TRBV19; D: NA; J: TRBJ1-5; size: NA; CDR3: CASSTTGTPTGQPQHF; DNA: TGTGCCAGTAGTACCACCGGGACACCTACGGGGCAGCCCCAGCATTTT
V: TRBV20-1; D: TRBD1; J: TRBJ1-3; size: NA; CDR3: CSASGQGAGGNTIYF; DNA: TGCAGTGCTAGTGGACAGGGGGCGGGCGGAAACACCATATATTTT
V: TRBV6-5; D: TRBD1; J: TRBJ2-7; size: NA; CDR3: CASQAGTGGVKQYF; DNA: TGTGCCAGCCAAGCCGGGACAGGGGGCGTCAAGCAGTACTTC
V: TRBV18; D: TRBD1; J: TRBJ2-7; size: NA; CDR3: CASSPGQGSVYEQYF; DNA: TGTGCCAGCTCACCGGGACAGGGCTCGGTCTACGAGCAGTACTTC
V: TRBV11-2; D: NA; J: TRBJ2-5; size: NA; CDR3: CASSRPFRKGVQETQYF; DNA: TGTGCCAGCAGCCGTCCCTTTCGTAAGGGGGTGCAAGAGACCCAGTACTTC
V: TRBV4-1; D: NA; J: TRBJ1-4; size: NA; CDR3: CASSPEYHEKLFF; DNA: TGCGCCAGCAGCCCCGAGTACCATGAAAAACTGTTTTTT
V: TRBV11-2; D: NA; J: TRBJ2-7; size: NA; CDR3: CASSFGRGSYEQYF; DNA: TGTGCCAGCAGCTTTGGGCGGGGCTCCTACGAGCAGTACTTC
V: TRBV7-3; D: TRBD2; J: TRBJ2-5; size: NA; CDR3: CASSFGGRAQETQYF; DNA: TGTGCCAGCAGCTTTGGCGGGAGGGCCCAAGAGACCCAGTACTTC
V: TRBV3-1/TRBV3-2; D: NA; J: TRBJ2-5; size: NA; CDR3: CASSPRGIRETQYF; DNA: TGTGCCAGCAGCCCTCGGGGGATCCGGGAGACCCAGTACTTC
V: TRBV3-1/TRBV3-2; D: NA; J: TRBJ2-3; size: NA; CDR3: CASSQGPQGTDTQYF; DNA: TGTGCCAGCAGCCAAGGTCCCCAGGGCACAGATACGCAGTATTTT
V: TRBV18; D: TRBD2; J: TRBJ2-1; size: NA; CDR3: CASSPPRLADISYNEQFF; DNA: TGTGCCAGCTCACCACCTCGACTAGCGGATATCTCCTACAATGAGCAGTTCTTC
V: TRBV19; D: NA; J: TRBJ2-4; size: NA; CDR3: CASSIRGLGLKNIQYF; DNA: TGTGCCAGTAGTATAAGAGGGCTCGGACTCAAAAACATTCAGTACTTC
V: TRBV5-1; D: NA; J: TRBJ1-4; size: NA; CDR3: CASSLRGSATNEKLFF; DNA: TGCGCCAGCAGCTTACGAGGATCCGCAACTAATGAAAAACTGTTTTTT
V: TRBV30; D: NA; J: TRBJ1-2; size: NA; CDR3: CAWSVQATIGYTF; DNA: TGTGCCTGGAGTGTACAGGCCACAATTGGCTACACCTTC
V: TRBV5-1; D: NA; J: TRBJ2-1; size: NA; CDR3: CASSFNNEQFF; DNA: TGCGCCAGCAGCTTCAACAATGAGCAGTTCTTC
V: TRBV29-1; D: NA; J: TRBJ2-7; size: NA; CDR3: CSVSLTGSYEQYF; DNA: TGCAGCGTTTCATTGACAGGCTCCTACGAGCAGTACTTC
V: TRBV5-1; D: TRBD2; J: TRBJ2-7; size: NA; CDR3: CASSRGELSGTSYEQYF; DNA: TGCGCCAGCAGCCGGGGGGAGTTGAGCGGGACGTCCTACGAGCAGTACTTC
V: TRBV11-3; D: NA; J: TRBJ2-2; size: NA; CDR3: CASSLEGGRLGELFF; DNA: TGTGCCAGCAGCTTAGAAGGGGGAAGACTAGGGGAGCTGTTTTTT
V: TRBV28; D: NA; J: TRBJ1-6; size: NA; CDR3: CASSYPSDYNSPLHF; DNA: TGTGCCAGCAGTTATCCGAGTGATTATAATTCACCCCTCCACTTT
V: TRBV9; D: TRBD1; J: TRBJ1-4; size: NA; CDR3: CASSARTGFNEKLFF; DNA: TGTGCCAGCAGCGCAAGGACAGGGTTTAACGAAAAACTGTTTTTT
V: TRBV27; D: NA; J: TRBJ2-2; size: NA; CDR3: CASSFKNTGELFF; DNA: TGTGCCAGCAGTTTCAAGAACACCGGGGAGCTGTTTTTT
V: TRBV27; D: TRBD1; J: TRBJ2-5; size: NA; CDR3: CASSFLGQGEETQYF; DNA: TGTGCCAGCAGTTTCCTCGGACAGGGGGAGGAGACCCAGTACTTC
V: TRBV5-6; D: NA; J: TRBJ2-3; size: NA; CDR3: CASSSQRDTQYF; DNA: TGTGCCAGCAGCTCGCAGCGGGATACGCAGTATTTT
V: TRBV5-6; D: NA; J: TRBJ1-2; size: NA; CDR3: CASNLERYGYTF; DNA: TGTGCCAGCAACCTGGAGAGGTATGGCTACACCTTC
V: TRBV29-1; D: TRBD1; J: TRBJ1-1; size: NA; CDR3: CSVAGTGVTEAFF; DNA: TGCAGCGTAGCCGGGACAGGGGTAACTGAAGCTTTCTTT
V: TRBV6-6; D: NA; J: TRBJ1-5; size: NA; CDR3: CASRAPNQPQHF; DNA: TGTGCCAGCAGGGCCCCCAATCAGCCCCAGCATTTT
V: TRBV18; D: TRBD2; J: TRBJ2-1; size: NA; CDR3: CASSPGGLAGGGEQFF; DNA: TGTGCCAGCTCACCCGGCGGACTAGCGGGAGGGGGTGAGCAGTTCTTC
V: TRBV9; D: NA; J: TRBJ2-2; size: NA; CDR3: CASSIDSANTGELFF; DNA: TGTGCCAGCAGCATCGACAGCGCGAACACCGGGGAGCTGTTTTTT
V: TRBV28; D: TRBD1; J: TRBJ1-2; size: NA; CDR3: CASSLLPGQNYGYTF; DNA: TGTGCCAGCAGTCTACTGCCGGGACAGAACTATGGCTACACCTTC
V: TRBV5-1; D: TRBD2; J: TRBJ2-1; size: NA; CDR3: CASSLLTSGMDEQFF; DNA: TGCGCCAGCAGCTTGCTTACTAGCGGGATGGATGAGCAGTTCTTC
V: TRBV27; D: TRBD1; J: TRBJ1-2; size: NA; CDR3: CASWRRGQGDGYTF; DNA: TGTGCCAGCTGGAGAAGGGGACAGGGCGATGGCTACACCTTC
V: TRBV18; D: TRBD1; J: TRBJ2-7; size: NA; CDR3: CASSPGTGGYEQYF; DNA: TGTGCCAGCTCACCCGGGACAGGGGGCTACGAGCAGTACTTC
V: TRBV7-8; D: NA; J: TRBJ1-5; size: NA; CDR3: CASSPGASNQPQHF; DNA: TGTGCCAGCAGCCCAGGGGCGAGCAATCAGCCCCAGCATTTT
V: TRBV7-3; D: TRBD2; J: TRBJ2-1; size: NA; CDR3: CASSPPGRVYNEQFF; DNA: TGTGCCAGCAGCCCCCCGGGGAGGGTGTACAATGAGCAGTTCTTC
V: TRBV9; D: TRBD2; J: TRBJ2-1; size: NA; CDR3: CASSEREGREFF; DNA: TGTGCCAGCAGCGAACGGGAGGGCCGGGAGTTCTTC
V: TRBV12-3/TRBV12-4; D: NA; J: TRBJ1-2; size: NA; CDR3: CASSSDSYGYTF; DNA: TGTGCCAGCAGTTCGGACAGCTATGGCTACACCTTC
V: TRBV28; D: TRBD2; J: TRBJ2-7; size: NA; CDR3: CASSPRGSLREQYF; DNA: TGTGCCAGCAGTCCACGCGGGAGCTTACGCGAGCAGTACTTC
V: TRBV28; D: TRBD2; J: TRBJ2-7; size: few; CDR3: CASRVAGEEQYF; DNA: TGTGCCAGCAGGGTAGCGGGAGAAGAGCAGTACTTC
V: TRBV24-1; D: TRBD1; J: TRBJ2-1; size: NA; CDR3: CATRPTGSSYNEQFF; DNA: TGTGCCACCAGGCCGACAGGGAGTTCCTACAATGAGCAGTTCTTC
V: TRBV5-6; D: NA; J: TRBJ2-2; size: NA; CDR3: CASSLAPRRVVSPLELFF; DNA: TGTGCCAGCAGCTTGGCCCCGCGCAGGGTCGTATCGCCATTAGAGCTGTTTTTT
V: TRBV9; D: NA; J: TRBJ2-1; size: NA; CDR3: CASSVSSSYNEQFF; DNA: TGTGCCAGCAGCGTTTCGAGCTCCTACAATGAGCAGTTCTTC
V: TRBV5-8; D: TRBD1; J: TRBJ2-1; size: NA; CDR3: CASSSFAGTARGNEQFF; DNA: TGTGCCAGCAGCTCATTCGCAGGGACAGCTAGGGGTAATGAGCAGTTCTTC
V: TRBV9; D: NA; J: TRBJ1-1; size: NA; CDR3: CASSPPRGHRDTEAFF; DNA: TGTGCCAGCAGCCCCCCTCGGGGACACAGGGACACTGAAGCTTTCTTT
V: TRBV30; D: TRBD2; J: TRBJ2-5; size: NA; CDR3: CAWTTSGRAEETQYF; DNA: TGTGCCTGGACGACTAGCGGGAGGGCCGAAGAGACCCAGTACTTC
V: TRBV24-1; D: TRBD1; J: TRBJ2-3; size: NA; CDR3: CATSDLGQGVGTDTQYF; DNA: TGTGCCACCAGTGATTTGGGACAGGGGGTGGGCACAGATACGCAGTATTTT
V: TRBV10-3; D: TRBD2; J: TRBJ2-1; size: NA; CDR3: CAIASGPYNEQFF; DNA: TGTGCCATTGCTAGCGGGCCTTACAATGAGCAGTTCTTC
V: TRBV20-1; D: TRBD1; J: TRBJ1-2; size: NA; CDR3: CSASESGQSYGYTF; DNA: TGCAGTGCTAGTGAATCGGGACAGTCCTATGGCTACACCTTC